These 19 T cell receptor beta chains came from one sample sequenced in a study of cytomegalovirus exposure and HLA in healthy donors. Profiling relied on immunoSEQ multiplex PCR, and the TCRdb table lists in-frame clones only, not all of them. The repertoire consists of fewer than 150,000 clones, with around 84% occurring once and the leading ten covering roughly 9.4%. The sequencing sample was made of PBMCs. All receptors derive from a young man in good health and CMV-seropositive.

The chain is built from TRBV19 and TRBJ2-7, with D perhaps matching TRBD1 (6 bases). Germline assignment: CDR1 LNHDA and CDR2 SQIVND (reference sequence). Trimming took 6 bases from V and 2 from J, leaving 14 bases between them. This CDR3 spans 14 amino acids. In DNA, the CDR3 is TGTGCCAGTAGCCAAGAAGGGGGTCCCTACGAGCAGTACTTC. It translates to CASSQEGGPYEQYF.

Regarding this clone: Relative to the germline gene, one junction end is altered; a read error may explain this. The CDR3 loop is CAISPTDEKLFF. For the CDR3, the DNA is TGTGCCATCAGCCCAACTGATGAAAAACTGTTTTTT. The gene calls are TRBV10-3 and TRBJ1-4, with D uncertain. The CDR3 consists of 12 residues. Germline loops: CDR1 ENHRY, CDR2 SYGVKD.

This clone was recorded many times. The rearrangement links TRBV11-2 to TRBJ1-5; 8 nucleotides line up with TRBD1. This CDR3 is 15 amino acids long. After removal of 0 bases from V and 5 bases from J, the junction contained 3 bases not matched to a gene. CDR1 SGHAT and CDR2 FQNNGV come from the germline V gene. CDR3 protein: CASSLDPRGHQPQHF. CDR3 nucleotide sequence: TGTGCCAGCAGCTTAGATCCCAGGGGGCATCAGCCCCAGCATTTT. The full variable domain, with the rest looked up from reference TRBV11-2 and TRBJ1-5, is EAGVAQSPRYKIIEKRQSVAFWCNPISGHATLYWYQQILGQGPKLLIQFQNNGVVDDSQLPKDRFSAERLKGVDSTLKIQPAKLEDSAVYLCASSLDPRGHQPQHFGDGTRLSIL.

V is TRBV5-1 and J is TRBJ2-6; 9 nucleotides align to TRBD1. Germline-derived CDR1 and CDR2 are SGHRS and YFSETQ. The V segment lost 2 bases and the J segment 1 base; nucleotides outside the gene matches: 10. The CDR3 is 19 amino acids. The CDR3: CASSLTPGQGRSGANVLTF. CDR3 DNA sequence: TGCGCCAGCAGCTTAACACCGGGACAGGGTAGGTCTGGGGCCAACGTCCTGACTTTC.

The CDR3 nucleotides read TGTGCCAGCAGCTTCAGGGGGCGGTCCTCAGTATATGGCTACACCTTC. It translates to CASSFRGRSSVYGYTF. The chain carries TRBV7-8 and TRBJ1-2; TRBD1 agrees at 8 bases. Germline CDR1 is SGHVS and CDR2 is FQNEAQ. Trimming took 3 bases from V and 5 from J; bases not matched to a gene: 11. There are 16 residues in the CDR3.

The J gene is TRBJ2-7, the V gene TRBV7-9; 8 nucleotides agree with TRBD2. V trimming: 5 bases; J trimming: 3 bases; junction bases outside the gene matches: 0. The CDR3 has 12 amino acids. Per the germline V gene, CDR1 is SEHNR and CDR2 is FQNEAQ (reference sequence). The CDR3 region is CASSREGYEQYF. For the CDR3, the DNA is TGTGCCAGCAGCCGGGAGGGCTACGAGCAGTACTTC.

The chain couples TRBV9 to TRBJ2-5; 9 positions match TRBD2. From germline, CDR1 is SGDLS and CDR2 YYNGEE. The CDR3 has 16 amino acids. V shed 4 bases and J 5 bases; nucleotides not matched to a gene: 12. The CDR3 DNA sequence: TGTGCCAGCAGCCCCAGCGGGCTAGCGGGAACCGAGACCCAGTACTTC. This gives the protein CASSPSGLAGTETQYF.

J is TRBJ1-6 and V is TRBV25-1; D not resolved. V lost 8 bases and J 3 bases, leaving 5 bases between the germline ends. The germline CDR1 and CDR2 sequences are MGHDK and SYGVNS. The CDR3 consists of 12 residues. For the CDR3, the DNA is TGTGCCAGCCGCGACTATAATTCACCCCTCCACTTT. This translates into CASRDYNSPLHF.

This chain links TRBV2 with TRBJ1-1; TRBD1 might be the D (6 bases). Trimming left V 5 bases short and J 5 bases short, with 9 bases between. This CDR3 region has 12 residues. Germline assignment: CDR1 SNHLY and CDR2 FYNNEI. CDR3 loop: CASSQQGTEAFF. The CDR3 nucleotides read TGTGCCAGCAGTCAACAGGGAACTGAAGCTTTCTTT.

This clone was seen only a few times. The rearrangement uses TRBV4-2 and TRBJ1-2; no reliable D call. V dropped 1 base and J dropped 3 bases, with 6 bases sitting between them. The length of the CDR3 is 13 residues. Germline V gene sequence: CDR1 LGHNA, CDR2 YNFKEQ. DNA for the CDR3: TGTGCCAGCAGCCAAGCCGGAGACTATGGCTACACCTTC. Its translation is CASSQAGDYGYTF.

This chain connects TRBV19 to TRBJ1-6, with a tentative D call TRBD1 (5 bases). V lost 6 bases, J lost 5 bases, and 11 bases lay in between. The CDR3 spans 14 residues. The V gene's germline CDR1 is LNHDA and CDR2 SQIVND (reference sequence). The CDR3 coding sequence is TGTGCCAGTAGAACTGGCAGGGATAATTCACCCCTCCACTTT. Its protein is CASRTGRDNSPLHF. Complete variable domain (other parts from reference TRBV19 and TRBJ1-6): DGGITQSPKYLFRKEGQNVTLSCEQNLNHDAMYWYRQDPGQGLRLIYYSQIVNDFQKGDIAEGYSVSREKKESFPLTVTSAQKNPTAFYLCASRTGRDNSPLHFGNGTRLTVT.

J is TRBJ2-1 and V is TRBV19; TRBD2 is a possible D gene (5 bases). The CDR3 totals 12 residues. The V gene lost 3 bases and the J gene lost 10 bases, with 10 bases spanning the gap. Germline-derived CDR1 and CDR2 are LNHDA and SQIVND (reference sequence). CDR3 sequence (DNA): TGTGCCAGTAGTATGTTGCCGGGGGAGCAGTTCTTC. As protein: CASSMLPGEQFF.

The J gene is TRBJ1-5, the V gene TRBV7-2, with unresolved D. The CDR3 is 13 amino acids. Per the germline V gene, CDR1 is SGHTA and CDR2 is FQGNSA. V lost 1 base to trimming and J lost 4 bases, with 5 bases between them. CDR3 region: CASSLGRNQPQHF. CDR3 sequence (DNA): TGTGCCAGCAGCTTAGGGCGGAATCAGCCCCAGCATTTT.

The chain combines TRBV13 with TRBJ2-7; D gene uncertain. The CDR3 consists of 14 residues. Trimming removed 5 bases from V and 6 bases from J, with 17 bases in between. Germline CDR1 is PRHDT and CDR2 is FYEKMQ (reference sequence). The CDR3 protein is CASSPQRPPSEQYF. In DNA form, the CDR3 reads TGTGCCAGCAGCCCCCAGAGGCCCCCCAGCGAGCAGTACTTC.

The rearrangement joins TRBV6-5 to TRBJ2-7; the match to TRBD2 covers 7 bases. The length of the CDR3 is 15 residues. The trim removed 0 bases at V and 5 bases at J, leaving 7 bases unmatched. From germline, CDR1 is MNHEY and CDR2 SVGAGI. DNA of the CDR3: TGTGCCAGCAGTTACTCGAGCGGGACGATCGACGAGCAGTACTTC. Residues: CASSYSSGTIDEQYF.

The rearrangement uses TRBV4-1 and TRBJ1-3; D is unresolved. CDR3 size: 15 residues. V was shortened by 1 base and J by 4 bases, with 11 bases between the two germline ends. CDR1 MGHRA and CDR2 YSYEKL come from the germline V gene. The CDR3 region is CASSQVPGPGNTIYF. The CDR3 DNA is TGCGCCAGCAGCCAAGTTCCGGGTCCCGGAAACACCATATATTTT.

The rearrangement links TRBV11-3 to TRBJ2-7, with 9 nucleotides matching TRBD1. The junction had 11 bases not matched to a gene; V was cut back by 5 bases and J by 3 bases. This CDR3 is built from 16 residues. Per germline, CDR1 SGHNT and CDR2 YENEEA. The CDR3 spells CASSTTQGAYNYEQYF. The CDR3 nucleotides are TGTGCCAGCAGCACAACACAGGGGGCGTACAACTACGAGCAGTACTTC.

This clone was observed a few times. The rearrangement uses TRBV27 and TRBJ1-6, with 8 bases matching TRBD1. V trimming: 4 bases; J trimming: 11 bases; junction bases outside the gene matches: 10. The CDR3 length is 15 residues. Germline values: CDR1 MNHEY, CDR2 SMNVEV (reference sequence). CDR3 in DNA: TGTGCCAGCAGTTCTGGGACAGGCCCTTTGACACCCCTCCACTTT. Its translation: CASSSGTGPLTPLHF.

The CDR3 DNA reads as TGTGCCAGCAGTTCAGCGGGGGGAGGTGAGCAGTTCTTC. Translating it yields CASSSAGGGEQFF. The gene calls are TRBV6-6 and TRBJ2-1; 9 positions agree with TRBD2. CDR3 size: 13 residues. J was trimmed by 9 bases and V by 4 bases; bases with no gene match: 4. In germline, CDR1 is MNHNY, CDR2 SVGAGI (reference sequence).